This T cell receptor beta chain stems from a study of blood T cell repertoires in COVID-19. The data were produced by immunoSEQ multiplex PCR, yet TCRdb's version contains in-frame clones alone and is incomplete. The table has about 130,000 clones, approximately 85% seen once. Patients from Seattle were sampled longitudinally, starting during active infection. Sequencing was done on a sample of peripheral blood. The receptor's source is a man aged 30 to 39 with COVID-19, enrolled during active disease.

CDR3 loop: CAISESETVRGTDTQYF. The CDR3 DNA sequence: TGTGCCATCAGTGAGTCGGAAACAGTCCGCGGCACAGATACGCAGTATTTT. The chain combines TRBV10-3 with TRBJ2-3; D is ambiguous. This CDR3 is 17 amino acids long. The V gene lost 0 bases and the J gene lost 1 base, with 14 bases spanning the gap. CDR1 is ENHRY, CDR2 SYGVKD, per germline.